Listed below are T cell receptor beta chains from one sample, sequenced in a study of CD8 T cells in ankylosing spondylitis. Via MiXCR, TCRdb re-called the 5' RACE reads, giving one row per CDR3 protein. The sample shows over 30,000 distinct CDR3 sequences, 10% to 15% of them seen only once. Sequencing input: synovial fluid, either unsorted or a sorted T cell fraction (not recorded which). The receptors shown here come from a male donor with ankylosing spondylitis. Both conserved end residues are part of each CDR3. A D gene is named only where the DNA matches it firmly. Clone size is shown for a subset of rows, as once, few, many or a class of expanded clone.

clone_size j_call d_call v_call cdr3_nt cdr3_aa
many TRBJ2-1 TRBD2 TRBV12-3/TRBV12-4 TGTGCCAGCAGTTTTGGGGGAGGGCCGGTCAATGAGCAGTTCTTC CASSFGGGPVNEQFF
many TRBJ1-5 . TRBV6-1 TGTGCCAGCAGGGTACAGGGCCATAGCAATCAGCCCCAGCATTTT CASRVQGHSNQPQHF
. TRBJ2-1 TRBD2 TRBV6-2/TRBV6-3 TGTGCCAGCAGCCCGGGACTAGGGTACTACAATGAGCAGTTCTTC CASSPGLGYYNEQFF
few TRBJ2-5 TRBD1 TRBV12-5 TGTGCTAGTGGTTTGTGGTCAGGGGGCGAGGAGACCCAGTACTTC CASGLWSGGEETQYF
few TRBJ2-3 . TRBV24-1 TGTGCCACCAGTGATTTGTTGGCGAATACGCAGTATTTT CATSDLLANTQYF
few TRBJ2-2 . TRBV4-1 TGCGCCAGCAGCCAAGGCCCCCTATTGAGGAGGCTGAACACCGGGGAGCTGTTTTTT CASSQGPLLRRLNTGELFF
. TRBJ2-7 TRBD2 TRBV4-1 TGCGCCAGCAGCCCCTTTGGCGGGAGGAACTACGAGCAGTACTTC CASSPFGGRNYEQYF
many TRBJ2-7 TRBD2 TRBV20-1 TGCAGTGCTGCCGGGACTAGCGGAAGACTTAGCTCCTACGAGCAGTACTTC CSAAGTSGRLSSYEQYF
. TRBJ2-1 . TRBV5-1 TGCGCCAGCAGCTTGGCAACGGGATGGGAGCAGTTCTTC CASSLATGWEQFF
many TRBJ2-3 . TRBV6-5 TGTGCCAGCAGTTACGCGAGGGGCTACCCCTCGGCGTATTTT CASSYARGYPSAYF
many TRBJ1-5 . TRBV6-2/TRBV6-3 TGTGCCAGCAGTTACCCACCCAAGGACAGCTTCAATCAGCCCCAGCATTTT CASSYPPKDSFNQPQHF
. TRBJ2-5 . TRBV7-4 TGTGCCAGCAGCTTGCTAAAGATAGAATATTACTCTCAAGAGACCCAGTACTTC CASSLLKIEYYSQETQYF
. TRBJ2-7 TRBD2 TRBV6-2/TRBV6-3 TGTGCCAGCAGTTACTCGACTAGCGGGAGCGAGCAGTACTTC CASSYSTSGSEQYF
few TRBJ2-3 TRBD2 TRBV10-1 TGCGCCAGCAGTGAGGGGACTAGCGGCACAGATACGCAGTATTTT CASSEGTSGTDTQYF
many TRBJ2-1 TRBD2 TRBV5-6 TGTGCCAGCAGCCCCTCTCGGCGGGAGGGCCTAGTCAATGAGCAGTTCTTC CASSPSRREGLVNEQFF
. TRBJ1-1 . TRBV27 TGTGCCAGCAGTTTATGGGGGGGTAGGACTGAAGCTTTCTTT CASSLWGGRTEAFF